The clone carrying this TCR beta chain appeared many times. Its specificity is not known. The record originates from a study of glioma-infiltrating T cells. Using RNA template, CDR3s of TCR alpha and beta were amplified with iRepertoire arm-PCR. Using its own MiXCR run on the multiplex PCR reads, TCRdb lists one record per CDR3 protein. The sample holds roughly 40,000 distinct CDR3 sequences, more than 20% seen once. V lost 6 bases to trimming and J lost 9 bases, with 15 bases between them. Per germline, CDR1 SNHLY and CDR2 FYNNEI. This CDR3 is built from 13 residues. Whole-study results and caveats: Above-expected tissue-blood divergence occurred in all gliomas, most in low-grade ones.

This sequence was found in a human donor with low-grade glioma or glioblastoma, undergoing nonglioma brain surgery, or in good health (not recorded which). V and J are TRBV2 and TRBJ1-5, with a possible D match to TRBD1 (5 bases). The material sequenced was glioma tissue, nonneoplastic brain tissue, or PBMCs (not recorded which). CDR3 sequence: CASREQAGGPQHF. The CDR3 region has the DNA TGTGCCAGCAGAGAACAGGCCGGAGGGCCCCAGCATTTT.